The clone carrying this T cell receptor beta chain came up a few times. The antigen remains unidentified. Unmatched junction bases numbered 10, after V lost 5 bases and J lost 5 bases. This CDR3 has 15 residues. CDR1 is SEHNR and CDR2 is FQNEAQ in the germline V gene (reference sequence). The data derive from a study of radiotherapy plus CTLA-4 blockade in lung cancer. Study outcomes and limitations: The study found tumor-derived TCR clones expanded in blood after radiotherapy plus ipilimumab.

Profiling relied on immunoSEQ multiplex PCR, and the TCRdb table lists in-frame clones only, not all of them. This sample yields tens of thousands of clones, of which about 85% are seen a single time; 5.8% belongs to the top ten. The rearrangement links TRBV7-9 to TRBJ1-1; TRBD1 matches 8 bases. This specimen was peripheral blood, taken from a patient treated with radiotherapy plus ipilimumab. The origin of this receptor is a human donor with non-small cell lung cancer who had stable disease on radiotherapy plus ipilimumab. In DNA, the CDR3 is TGTGCCAGCAGCCGTGTTGGACAGGGAGAAACTGAAGCTTTCTTT. This encodes CASSRVGQGETEAFF.